This entry features one TCR beta chain sequence. Its antigen remains unknown. In the naive CD8 group, cells lacked CD45RO and were positively selected for CCR7, so terminally differentiated effector memory CD45RA+ cells were left out. The sample is drawn from a study of shared clonotypes between healthy human individuals. Several immunoSEQ plates received, in even portions, the genomic DNA of each subset. Sequenced by immunoSEQ multiplex PCR; TCRdb stores in-frame clones only, minus some. The sample records 750,000 to 1,000,000 clones, 80% to 95% being singletons. Study-wide results and limits: Memory subsets generally showed lower estimated richness than naive subsets.

Sequencing was carried out using naive CD8+ T cells sorted from blood. This clonotype was sampled from a young man in good health.

CDR3: CASSETTSGRAELFF. DNA for the CDR3: TGCGCCAGCAGTGAGACGACAAGCGGGAGGGCCGAGCTGTTTTTT. The chain couples TRBV10-2 to TRBJ2-2; 10 bases align to TRBD2. In germline, CDR1 is WSHSY, CDR2 SAAADI. The length of the CDR3 is 15 residues. V lost 2 bases, J lost 11 bases, and 8 bases stayed unmatched.